This record looks at one T cell receptor (beta chain) sequence and its context. Its antigen remains unidentified. This entry belongs to a study of blood T cells in healthy people across ages. Study results and caveats: The diversity estimates, figures obtained from one million T cells, were considered underestimates. Older age went with lower TCR beta diversity per million T cells, in a roughly linear way. Donor CMV status was unknown, possibly confounding expanded clonotype changes.

Germline CDR1 MDHEN, CDR2 SYDVKM. The CDR3 loop spans 13 amino acids. Deletions cut 3 bases from V and 7 bases from J, with 12 bases between. The second PCR ran about 6 to 12 cycles with a sample-barcoded 5' primer and J-beta primers. A template-switch adaptor containing 12 random nucleotides labeled each cDNA molecule. MiXCR was run by TCRdb on the 5' RACE reads, yielding one entry per CDR3 protein. The sample includes fewer than 1.5 million distinct CDR3 sequences, approximately 42% of them seen just once. The chain combines TRBV28 with TRBJ1-1; tentative D call: TRBD1 (6 bases). Specimen: blood. This TCR came from a young woman in good health. The CDR3 loop is CASSLGGFGEAFF. CDR3 nucleotide sequence: TGTGCCAGCAGTTTGGGGGGCTTCGGTGAAGCTTTCTTT.